The 12 T cell receptor beta chains below come from one sample, sequenced in a study of OX40 agonist ivuxolimab in advanced cancers. TCRdb's copy holds only in-frame clones and misses some; the assay was immunoSEQ multiplex PCR. Of under 80,000 clones listed, almost 90% are singletons. The sample was CD4+ or CD8+ T cells sorted from blood, taken in a trial of the OX40 agonist ivuxolimab. Receptor source: an adult with an advanced solid tumor such as melanoma, head and neck, liver or kidney cancer.

The chain couples TRBV29-1 to TRBJ2-3; 10 nucleotides line up with TRBD2. V gave up 2 bases and J gave up 4 bases; unmatched junction bases: 6. Germline CDR1 is SQVTM and CDR2 is ANQGSEA. This CDR3 spans 15 amino acids. CDR3 residues: CSVERASGRPDTQYF. The CDR3, as DNA: TGCAGCGTTGAACGCGCTAGCGGGAGACCAGATACGCAGTATTTT.

This chain joins TRBV11-2 and TRBJ1-4; 7 bases fit TRBD1. The CDR3 has 15 residues. CDR1 and CDR2 (germline): SGHAT, FQNNGV. V gave up 3 bases and J gave up 2 bases; unmatched junction bases: 3. The DNA for the CDR3 is TGTGCCAGCAGCTTTAGGGGGCCCACTAATGAAAAACTGTTTTTT. This translates into CASSFRGPTNEKLFF.

V and J are TRBV5-6 and TRBJ1-1; 8 bases match TRBD1. Per the germline V gene, CDR1 is SGHDT and CDR2 is YYEEEE. The CDR3 spans 13 residues. V shed 4 bases, J shed 4 bases, and the junction held 3 bases outside the gene matches. The CDR3 region has the DNA TGTGCCAGCAGCGCTACAGGGGGCACTGAAGCTTTCTTT. The encoded protein is CASSATGGTEAFF.

J is TRBJ2-7 and V is TRBV6-4; D unresolved. Germline loops: CDR1 MRHNA, CDR2 SNTAGT. This CDR3 is built from 12 residues. The ends were cut back, 8 bases at V and 2 bases at J, with 10 bases in the middle. CDR3 residues: CASGGPPYEQYF. The CDR3 DNA sequence: TGTGCCAGCGGTGGGCCACCCTACGAGCAGTACTTC.

The chain recombines TRBV30 with TRBJ1-6, with 7 bases lining up with TRBD1. Germline V lookup: CDR1 GTSNPN, CDR2 SVGIG (reference sequence). V gave up 2 bases and J gave up 6 bases; unmatched junction bases: 10. The CDR3 is 16 residues long. This chain's CDR3 is CAWSPSGGSSNSPLHF. The CDR3 region has the DNA TGTGCCTGGAGTCCGTCAGGGGGAAGTAGTAATTCACCCCTCCACTTT.

This clone came up a few times. The V and J genes are TRBV4-1 and TRBJ1-4; TRBD1 matches 8 bases. Losses at the gene ends were 4 bases for V and 2 bases for J; bases not matched to a gene: 12. Per the germline V gene, CDR1 is MGHRA and CDR2 is YSYEKL. The CDR3 has 18 amino acids. The CDR3 region has the DNA TGCGCCAGCAGCCGCCTCGGACAGGGCTTTGGGACTAATGAAAAACTGTTTTTT. Translating gives CASSRLGQGFGTNEKLFF.

The rearrangement uses TRBV4-2 and TRBJ2-5; TRBD2 agrees at 12 bases. Germline lookup yields CDR1 LGHNA and CDR2 YNFKEQ. Losses at the gene ends were 4 bases for V and 5 bases for J; bases not matched to a gene: 5. The CDR3 runs 15 residues. The chain's CDR3 is CASSRLAGEGETQYF. The CDR3 nucleotides read TGTGCCAGCAGCCGACTAGCGGGGGAGGGTGAGACCCAGTACTTC.

This chain connects TRBV5-6 to TRBJ2-5; TRBD2 agrees at 11 bases. V shed 4 bases and J 5 bases; nucleotides not matched to a gene: 13. The CDR3 covers 17 residues. The V gene's germline CDR1 is SGHDT and CDR2 YYEEEE. This CDR3 reads CASSRSGGSGGEETQYF. The CDR3 nucleotides read TGTGCCAGCAGCCGTTCTGGAGGTAGCGGGGGGGAGGAGACCCAGTACTTC.

The sample holds one count of this clone. The J gene is TRBJ2-5, the V gene TRBV5-4; D remains unclear. Germline V CDR1 and CDR2: SGHNT, YYREEE (reference sequence). V was trimmed by 4 bases and J by 5 bases, leaving 15 bases between them. The CDR3 extends over 14 amino acids. The CDR3 DNA follows: TGTGCCAGCAGCCCCGAGTCGGTTCGGGAGACCCAGTACTTC. It encodes CASSPESVRETQYF.

The rearrangement uses TRBV10-3 and TRBJ1-1, with D perhaps matching TRBD1 (5 bases). Germline CDR1 is ENHRY and CDR2 is SYGVKD. Trimming took 2 bases from V and 3 from J, leaving 16 bases between them. The CDR3 runs 16 residues. CDR3 loop: CAISEPLTLGHTEAFF. Written as DNA, the CDR3 is TGTGCCATCAGTGAGCCTTTAACTCTGGGGCACACTGAAGCTTTCTTT.

V gene TRBV5-1 combines with J gene TRBJ2-7; D is perhaps TRBD1 or TRBD2 (6 bases each). V was pared by 4 bases and J by 5 bases, with 10 bases between. This CDR3 comprises 12 residues. The germline gives CDR1 SGHRS, CDR2 YFSETQ. The CDR3 protein is CASSGGLDEQYF. CDR3 DNA sequence: TGCGCCAGCAGCGGGGGGCTCGACGAGCAGTACTTC.

The chain has TRBV28 and TRBJ2-7, with D tentatively TRBD1 (5 bases). Deletions cut 2 bases from V and 4 bases from J, with 9 bases between. CDR3 length: 13 amino acids. The germline V gene encodes CDR1 MDHEN and CDR2 SYDVKM. Written as DNA, the CDR3 is TGTGCCAGCAGTTTAGGGCGACAGTACGAGCAGTACTTC. This codes for CASSLGRQYEQYF.